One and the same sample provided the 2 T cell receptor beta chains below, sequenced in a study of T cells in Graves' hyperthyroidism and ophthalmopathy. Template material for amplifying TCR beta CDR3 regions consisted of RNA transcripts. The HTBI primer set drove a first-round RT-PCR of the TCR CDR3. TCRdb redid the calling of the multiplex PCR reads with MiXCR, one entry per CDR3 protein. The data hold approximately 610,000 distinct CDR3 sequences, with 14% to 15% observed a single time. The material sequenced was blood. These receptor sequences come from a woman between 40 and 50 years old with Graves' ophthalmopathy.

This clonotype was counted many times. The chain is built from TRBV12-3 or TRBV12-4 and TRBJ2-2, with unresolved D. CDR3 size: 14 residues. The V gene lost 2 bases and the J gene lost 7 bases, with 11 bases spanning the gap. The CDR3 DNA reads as TGTGCCAGCAGTTTACTACTAAGGGTCGGGGAGCTGTTTTTT. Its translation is CASSLLLRVGELFF.

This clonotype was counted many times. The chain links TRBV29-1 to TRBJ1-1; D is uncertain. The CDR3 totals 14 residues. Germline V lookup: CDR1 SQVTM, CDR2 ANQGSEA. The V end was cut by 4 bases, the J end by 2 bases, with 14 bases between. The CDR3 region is CSVGLGDSNTEAFF. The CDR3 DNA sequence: TGCAGCGTTGGCCTAGGAGACTCTAACACTGAAGCTTTCTTT.